This entry concerns a single T cell receptor beta chain. The study ran its PCR with 60 Vbeta and 13 Jbeta primers. Some clones are missing from TCRdb's copy, which holds only in-frame ones; the method was immunoSEQ multiplex PCR. The sample consists of about 160,000 clones, around four fifths of them appearing once. These data are taken from a study of cytomegalovirus exposure and HLA in healthy donors. Overall study context: Clustering assigned about 76% of the roughly 370 genotyped donors to the Caucasian-associated ancestry cluster.

The source is a woman aged 18-29 years in good health and CMV-seronegative. The sequencing input was PBMCs.

This CDR3 reads CATQLDRASYNEQFF. The CDR3 DNA sequence: TGTGCCACCCAGTTGGACAGGGCCTCCTACAATGAGCAGTTCTTC. The chain joins TRBV19 to TRBJ2-1, with 8 bases that match TRBD1. Germline CDR1 reads LNHDA; CDR2 reads SQIVND (reference sequence). Unmatched junction bases numbered 8, after V lost 10 bases and J lost 0 bases. The CDR3 sequence is 15 residues long.